This paragraph covers one T cell receptor (beta chain) sequence. Compared with the rest of its sample, this clone is medium-sized (0.01 to 0.1%). Its antigen is still unknown. Within one base of it there is no much larger clone, and no base qualities were kept. This sample is drawn from a study of vaccination effects on CD4 cells after COVID-19 (dated 2022 in TCRdb). As for the study more broadly: Post-vaccine samples across the study were collected a median of 72 days after the second dose, with a range of 14 to 241. In the study, cultures from other donors were sequenced using the Oncomine TCR Beta short-read assay on an Illumina iSeq 100. The full study included around nine COVID-19 convalescent patients and several SARS-CoV-2-naive healthy vaccine recipients. In both COVID-19 convalescent patients and infection-naive vaccine recipients, the study compared SARS-CoV-2 spike-specific CD4+ TCR repertoires from before mRNA vaccination with those from after it.

Overall study results and their limits: Among healthy vaccine recipients, nearly all vaccine-induced clones were SARS-CoV-2 mono-reactive, and only 1 of 255 was cross-reactive with common cold coronaviruses. Marked clonal contraction was observed in both infection-induced and vaccine-induced clones at late post-vaccination timepoints, consistent with waning T cell responses. Limitations of the study were the small number of convalescent patients and the absence of early post-infection timepoints.

Library preparation employed the immunoSEQ multiplex PCR assay. DNA from the cultured, isolated CD4+ T cells was subjected to TCR beta CDR3 sequencing. As for the authors' bioinformatics: The analysis removed non-productive TCR sequences, trimmed reads to the CDR3 region, and retained only CDR3s that were 7 or more amino acids long. Antigen-specific clonotypes were identified using the MANAFEST web app by comparison of expansion in peptide wells against reference cultures. To count as positive, a clone had to show expansion at FDR<0.05 compared with the reference and with all other wells, an odds ratio above 5, and a frequency above 0.1% in two replicate wells. A clonotype was defined as cross-reactive if the clonotype was significantly expanded both in SARS-CoV-2 spike wells and in at least one common cold coronavirus spike condition. CDR3 similarity was assessed by Levenshtein distance with the stringdist R package, and unrooted trees were built with ape in R 3.6.1. Not all clones reach the TCRdb copy of this immuneACCESS table, which keeps in-frame sequences only. Checked studies attribute under half of the gap to unresolved V genes and leave the rest unexplained. V and J calls and clone size come straight from that table; D and trimming were deduced from the DNA. The sample has 17,000 or so clones on record, approximately 70% of them singletons. The ten most abundant clones make up around 9% of the sample.

The ViraFEST assay stimulated PBMC with viral peptide pools and then used TCR sequencing to identify antigen-specific CD4+ T cell clonotypes by expansion. After more than 9 days of culture, CD4+ T cells were isolated with the EasySep CD4+ T cell isolation kit. Each participant got two doses of an mRNA SARS-CoV-2 vaccine, either BNT162b2 or mRNA-1273. Negative nucleocapsid antibody results before and after vaccination confirmed that the healthy vaccine recipients had no prior SARS-CoV-2 infection. Each well held fewer than 2.5 million PBMC cultured in IMDM containing about 5.4% human AB serum, around 10 IU/ml IL-2 and gentamicin, along with around 9.4 ug/ml peptides. On days 3 and 7, half of the culture medium was replaced with fresh IL-2-containing medium. Unless noted otherwise, every peptide stimulation condition was grown in triplicate wells. Using Ficoll-Paque Plus gradient centrifugation, PBMC were separated from whole blood and then either used fresh or cryopreserved at -140C. The overlapping peptide pools covered the spike proteins of SARS-CoV-2 as well as those of the common cold coronaviruses HCoV-NL63, HCoV-OC43 and HCoV-229E. The QIAamp micro DNA kit was used to extract genomic DNA from the cultured CD4+ T cells.

The CDR3 numbers 14 residues from cysteine through phenylalanine. The kept DNA is CDR3 alone, 42 bases in frame from the first base. V gives up 2 bases and J gives up 6 bases, and the segment between their germline ends measures 13 bases. CDR1 is given as KGHSH and CDR2 as LQKENI, both from the germline V gene. The clonotype comes from a human donor who received a COVID-19 vaccine. The sample here was CD4+ T cells from PBMCs cultured with SARS-CoV-2 spike peptides, taken after COVID-19 vaccination. Interpreted using the paper, the cell subset or site label stands for: SARS-CoV-2 spike overlapping peptide pool stimulation. This chain joins TRBV18 to TRBJ1-1; too little of a D gene remains to name it. CDR3 reads: CASSPVFGVAEAFF. The DNA is as follows: TGTGCCAGCTCACCAGTGTTTGGGGTAGCTGAAGCTTTCTTT.